A single sample gave rise to the 24 T cell receptor beta chains below, sequenced in a study of T cell responses to AZD1222 COVID-19 vaccine. The assay was immunoSEQ multiplex PCR, and TCRdb's table has in-frame clones only and misses some. The repertoire holds roughly 110,000 clones, with more than 70% as singletons. Material: peripheral blood, obtained on day 0 of AZD1222 vaccination. All receptors derive from an adult in good health.

The chain joins TRBV9 to TRBJ2-3; the D gene is possibly TRBD2 (5 bases). Germline assignment: CDR1 SGDLS and CDR2 YYNGEE. The CDR3 has 15 residues. Trimming left V 3 bases short and J 0 bases short, with 11 bases between. This CDR3 is CASSGTSGSTDTQYF. The CDR3 DNA sequence: TGTGCCAGCAGCGGAACCAGCGGCAGCACAGATACGCAGTATTTT.

The chain links TRBV27 to TRBJ1-2; no firm D call. Germline V gene data show CDR1 as MNHEY and CDR2 as SMNVEV (reference sequence). The CDR3 runs to 14 residues. V was trimmed by 3 bases and J by 7 bases, leaving 15 bases between them. CDR3 amino acids: CASSFTVRGFGYTF. The DNA for the CDR3 is TGTGCCAGCAGTTTTACGGTCCGGGGTTTTGGCTACACCTTC.

The chain recombines TRBV7-9 with TRBJ1-2, with D hard to call. Germline lookup yields CDR1 SEHNR and CDR2 FQNEAQ (reference sequence). The CDR3 consists of 13 residues. V gave up 5 bases and J gave up 8 bases, with 15 bases separating them. The CDR3 loop reads CASSVYPLGGYTF. CDR3 nucleotide sequence: TGTGCCAGCAGCGTGTATCCGCTCGGAGGCTACACCTTC.

CDR3 amino acids: CASSLGNSPLHF. CDR3 coding DNA: TGTGCCAGCAGCCTGGGAAATTCACCCCTCCACTTT. The chain joins TRBV27 to TRBJ1-6; D gene ambiguous. Germline CDR1 and CDR2: MNHEY and SMNVEV (reference sequence). CDR3 size: 12 residues. The V and J ends lost 6 bases and 7 bases respectively, with 7 bases between them.

The CDR3 DNA follows: TGTGCCAGCAGCCCGAGGGCGGGGACGAAGCCCCAGCATTTT. This encodes CASSPRAGTKPQHF. The chain uses TRBV7-2 and TRBJ1-5; perhaps TRBD1 as D (5 bases). Trimming stripped 5 bases from V and 8 bases from J, with 16 bases between. CDR1 SGHTA and CDR2 FQGNSA come from the germline V gene. The CDR3 totals 14 residues.

The chain has TRBV7-3 and TRBJ1-2; D is perhaps TRBD1 (6 bases). CDR1 SGHTA and CDR2 FQGTGA come from the germline V gene. This CDR3 spans 15 amino acids. V shed 3 bases and J shed 7 bases, with 18 bases lying between them. The CDR3 spells CASSLTGTPVSGYTF. The DNA for the CDR3 is TGTGCCAGCAGCTTGACCGGGACACCCGTGTCTGGCTACACCTTC.

V and J are TRBV14 and TRBJ2-4; D perhaps matches TRBD2 (7 bases). CDR1 is SGHDN and CDR2 is FVKESK in the germline V gene. V gave up 0 bases and J gave up 16 bases, with 10 bases separating them. The CDR3 is made up of 11 amino acids. The CDR3 sequence is CASSQEGGRYF. CDR3 coding DNA: TGTGCCAGCAGCCAAGAGGGGGGGCGATACTTC.

The rearrangement joins TRBV7-2 to TRBJ1-3; 7 nucleotides agree with TRBD1. Germline V gene lookup returns CDR1 SGHTA and CDR2 FQGNSA. The CDR3 spans 15 residues. Losses at the gene ends were 5 bases for V and 4 bases for J; bases not matched to a gene: 8. CDR3 loop: CASSNHRGPGNTIYF. The CDR3 DNA is TGTGCCAGCAGCAACCACAGGGGTCCCGGAAACACCATATATTTT. Full variable domain (missing parts from reference TRBV7-2 and TRBJ1-3): GAGVSQSPSNKVTEKGKDVELRCDPISGHTALYWYRQSLGQGLEFLIYFQGNSAPDKSGLPSDRFSAERTGGSVSTLTIQRTQQEDSAVYLCASSNHRGPGNTIYFGEGSWLTVV.

The chain combines TRBV4-3 with TRBJ1-2; unclear D gene. Trimming removed 2 bases at V and 4 bases at J, with 11 bases between. The CDR3 is 14 residues long. Germline CDR1 reads LGHNA; CDR2 reads YSLEER. The CDR3 is CASSQSVAGYGYTF. CDR3 DNA: TGCGCCAGCAGCCAATCCGTGGCGGGCTATGGCTACACCTTC.

The gene calls are TRBV5-1 and TRBJ2-2; 8 nucleotides line up with TRBD2. V trimming: 4 bases; J trimming: 4 bases; junction bases outside the gene matches: 9. The CDR3 runs to 16 residues. Germline CDR1 is SGHRS and CDR2 is YFSETQ. Here the CDR3 reads CASSQHGRAITGELFF. CDR3 in DNA: TGCGCCAGCAGCCAGCACGGGAGGGCCATCACCGGGGAGCTGTTTTTT.

This clone has a handful of counts. The gene calls are TRBV19 and TRBJ2-3; D is perhaps TRBD2 (5 bases). This CDR3 contains 15 residues. In germline, CDR1 is LNHDA, CDR2 SQIVND (reference sequence). V lost 4 bases to trimming and J lost 0 bases, with 11 bases between them. CDR3 DNA sequence: TGTGCCAGTAGTACCCCACGGGGTAGCACAGATACGCAGTATTTT. Its translation: CASSTPRGSTDTQYF.

This chain joins TRBV7-8 and TRBJ2-2; 8 nucleotides agree with TRBD2. The germline gives CDR1 SGHVS, CDR2 FQNEAQ. This CDR3 spans 18 amino acids. V shed 2 bases, J shed 4 bases, and the junction held 12 bases outside the gene matches. The CDR3 bases are TGTGCCAGCAGCTTAACGTCGAAAGCGGGAGTTGTCACCGGGGAGCTGTTTTTT. Its translation is CASSLTSKAGVVTGELFF. Combining the CDR3 with reference TRBV7-8 and TRBJ2-2 gives the whole variable domain GAGVSQSPRYKVAKRGQDVALRCDPISGHVSLFWYQQALGQGPEFLTYFQNEAQLDKSGLPSDRFFAERPEGSVSTLKIQRTQQEDSAVYLCASSLTSKAGVVTGELFFGEGSRLTVL.

The chain couples TRBV19 to TRBJ2-3, with D perhaps TRBD2 (5 bases). V shed 6 bases and J shed 0 bases, with 25 bases lying between them. The CDR3 extends over 19 amino acids. In germline, CDR1 is LNHDA, CDR2 SQIVND (reference sequence). CDR3 in DNA: TGTGCCAGTAGCCCCCCCCCGGGGAGCGGCCTGACTAGCACAGATACGCAGTATTTT. It yields the protein CASSPPPGSGLTSTDTQYF.

The chain carries TRBV5-1 and TRBJ2-1; D might be TRBD2 (6 bases). Trimming took 0 bases from V and 7 from J, leaving 14 bases between them. The CDR3 sequence is 15 residues long. Germline V gene lookup returns CDR1 SGHRS and CDR2 YFSETQ. The CDR3 nucleotides read TGCGCCAGCAGCTTGGAGCCCGGGGAGGTAAATGAGCAGTTCTTC. Its protein is CASSLEPGEVNEQFF.

The chain has TRBV4-3 and TRBJ2-2; 7 bases fit TRBD2. This CDR3 comprises 15 residues. Per germline, CDR1 LGHNA and CDR2 YSLEER. V lost 4 bases, J lost 4 bases, and 6 bases stayed unmatched. The CDR3 loop is CASSRDRGGTGELFF. In DNA, the CDR3 is TGCGCCAGCAGCCGGGACCGCGGGGGCACCGGGGAGCTGTTTTTT.

This sequence joins TRBV11-2 and TRBJ1-2; D gene unclear. Germline V lookup: CDR1 SGHAT, CDR2 FQNNGV. With 4 bases removed from V and 2 bases from J, the gap between germline ends came to 14 bases. The CDR3 is 15 residues long. The CDR3 loop reads CASSSLTRRNYGYTF. CDR3 bases: TGTGCCAGCAGCTCGCTGACACGCCGAAACTATGGCTACACCTTC.

CDR3 DNA sequence: TGTGCCAGCAGTCTCACCTTGGATCAGCCCCAGCATTTT. Translated: CASSLTLDQPQHF. V gene TRBV3-1 (or the pseudogene TRBV3-2) combines with J gene TRBJ1-5; D gene unclear. The V end was cut by 6 bases, the J end by 5 bases, with 11 bases between. This CDR3 comprises 13 residues. Germline CDR1 and CDR2: LGHDT and YNNKEL (reference sequence).

This chain joins TRBV4-1 and TRBJ2-2, with 13 positions matching TRBD2. The ends lost 4 bases at V and 7 bases at J; junction bases unmatched: 12. This CDR3 has 18 amino acids. CDR1 is MGHRA and CDR2 is YSYEKL in the germline V gene. CDR3 sequence (DNA): TGCGCCAGCAGCCCACGACTAGCGGGAGGCCCGGGGGTCGGGGAGCTGTTTTTT. Translation gives CASSPRLAGGPGVGELFF.

The chain couples TRBV3-1 (or the pseudogene TRBV3-2) to TRBJ2-5, with 9 bases matching TRBD1. Trimming cost V 4 bases and J 4 bases; bases outside gene matches: 4. Germline values: CDR1 LGHDT, CDR2 YNNKEL (reference sequence). The CDR3 sequence is 14 residues long. CDR3: CASSRNRGLETQYF. CDR3 nucleotide sequence: TGTGCCAGCAGCCGAAACAGGGGGCTAGAGACCCAGTACTTC.

The chain carries TRBV4-2 and TRBJ1-6, with D possibly being TRBD1 (5 bases). CDR1 is LGHNA and CDR2 is YNFKEQ in the germline V gene. Trimming removed 1 base at V and 12 bases at J, with 7 bases between. The CDR3 runs 12 residues. The CDR3 loop is CASSQAGEPLHF. CDR3 nucleotides: TGTGCCAGCAGCCAAGCGGGGGAACCCCTCCACTTT.

This chain uses TRBV4-1 with TRBJ2-7; perhaps TRBD1 as D (6 bases). Per the germline V gene, CDR1 is MGHRA and CDR2 is YSYEKL. Between the trimmed V and J ends, which lost 0 bases and 5 bases, there was a span of 11 bases. The CDR3 has 14 residues. The CDR3 nucleotides read TGCGCCAGCAGCCAAGATTTTCAGGGGAACGAGCAGTACTTC. Protein: CASSQDFQGNEQYF.

This clone was recorded only once. The gene calls are TRBV29-1 and TRBJ2-1; D is uncertain. The length of the CDR3 is 13 residues. The V end was cut by 3 bases, the J end by 3 bases, with 9 bases between. Germline CDR1 and CDR2: SQVTM and ANQGSEA. CDR3 amino acids: CSVERRHYNEQFF. The CDR3 bases are TGCAGCGTTGAGCGGAGACACTACAATGAGCAGTTCTTC.

The chain has TRBV7-3 and TRBJ2-5; D is possibly TRBD1 (7 bases). In germline, CDR1 is SGHTA, CDR2 FQGTGA. The CDR3 runs to 13 residues. The V and J ends lost 5 bases and 4 bases respectively, with 11 bases between them. CDR3: CASSPQGGETQYF. The CDR3 DNA sequence: TGTGCCAGCAGCCCGCAGGGGGGAGAGACCCAGTACTTC.

This clone appeared once. The genes are TRBV27 and TRBJ2-7; TRBD1 matches 10 bases. The CDR3 has 14 residues. Germline lookup yields CDR1 MNHEY and CDR2 SMNVEV (reference sequence). The V gene end was trimmed by 7 bases and the J gene end by 12 bases; junction bases not matched to a gene: 15. The CDR3 region has the DNA TGTGCCAGCACCCGGACAGGGGGGGAATCGGACCGGTACTTC. The encoded protein is CASTRTGGESDRYF.